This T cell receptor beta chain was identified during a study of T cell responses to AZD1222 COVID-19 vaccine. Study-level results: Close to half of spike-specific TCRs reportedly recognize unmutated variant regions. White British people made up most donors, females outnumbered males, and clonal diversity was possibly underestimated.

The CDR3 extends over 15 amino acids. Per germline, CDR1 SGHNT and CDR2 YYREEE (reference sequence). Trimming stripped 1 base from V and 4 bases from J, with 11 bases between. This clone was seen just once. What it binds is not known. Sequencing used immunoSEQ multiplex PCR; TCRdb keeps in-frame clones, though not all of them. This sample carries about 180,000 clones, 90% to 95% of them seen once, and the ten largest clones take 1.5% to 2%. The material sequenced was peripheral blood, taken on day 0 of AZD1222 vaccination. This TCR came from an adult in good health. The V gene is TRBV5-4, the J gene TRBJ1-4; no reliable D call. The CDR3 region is CASSLSPAINEKLFF. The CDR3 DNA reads TGTGCCAGCAGCTTGTCGCCGGCGATTAATGAAAAACTGTTTTTT.